This T cell receptor beta chain was sequenced for a study of human T cells and chemical hapten exposure. Turning to the study itself: An area of 2 cm by about 2.2 cm on upper inner arm skin received 2% DPC for sensitization.

In TCRdb, the RACE reads were re-called with MiXCR into one record per CDR3 protein. The repertoire holds under 200,000 distinct CDR3 sequences, with approximately 15% as singletons. Time point reported: patch test 1, 2 weeks after DPC sensitization. Treatment here: therapeutic diphenylcyclopropenone sensitization with weekly scalp DPC. Sequencing used whole blood, obtained in connection with sensitization to the hapten diphenylcyclopropenone (DPC). The receptor was isolated from a woman in her twenties or thirties with alopecia areata. Some clones in this sample may be carry-over from other donors' samples.

The chain's CDR3 is CAISEGAREEKLFF. Here the CDR3 DNA reads TGTGCCATCAGTGAAGGGGCAAGAGAGGAAAAACTGTTTTTT. The chain uses TRBV10-3 and TRBJ1-4, with D maybe TRBD1 (5 bases). The V gene lost 3 bases and the J gene lost 8 bases, with 13 bases spanning the gap. The CDR3 has 14 amino acids. Germline V gives CDR1 ENHRY, CDR2 SYGVKD.